This entry features one T cell receptor beta chain sequence. Its antigen is unidentified. In each sample, about 10^5 TCR templates were assayed. The protocol was immunoSEQ multiplex PCR, while the TCRdb copy is restricted to in-frame clones and leaves out a portion. The top ten hold approximately 0.17% of the sample, which has about 120,000 clones, over 85% seen once. This specimen comes from a study of siplizumab effects on memory and regulatory T cells. The CDR3 extends over 16 amino acids. From germline, CDR1 is GTSNPN and CDR2 SVGIG (reference sequence). The V gene lost 0 bases and the J gene lost 6 bases, with 20 bases spanning the gap. Study-wide findings and caveats: Phenotypic classification as naive or memory proved unattainable for roughly 75-97% of proliferating CD4+ or CD8+ clones. Greater diversity than memory cells seemed evident in naive T cells, which also appeared to be major alloresponse contributors. Tregs that proliferated in siplizumab cultures did not have their suppressive function confirmed.

The rearrangement joins TRBV30 to TRBJ1-2; weak D call: TRBD1 (6 bases). This receptor was obtained from a human donor in good health. Sequenced: non-Treg CD4+ T cells sorted from blood. The CDR3 DNA reads as TGTGCCTGGAGTGTACCAGGGGCAGGGGTACGAAATGGCTACACCTTC. Its translation is CAWSVPGAGVRNGYTF. Using reference TRBV30 and TRBJ1-2 for the parts outside the CDR3, the full variable domain is SQTIHQWPATLVQPVGSPLSLECTVEGTSNPNLYWYRQAAGRGLQLLFYSVGIGQISSEVPQNLSASRPQDRQFILSSKKLLLSDSGFYLCAWSVPGAGVRNGYTFGSGTRLTVV.